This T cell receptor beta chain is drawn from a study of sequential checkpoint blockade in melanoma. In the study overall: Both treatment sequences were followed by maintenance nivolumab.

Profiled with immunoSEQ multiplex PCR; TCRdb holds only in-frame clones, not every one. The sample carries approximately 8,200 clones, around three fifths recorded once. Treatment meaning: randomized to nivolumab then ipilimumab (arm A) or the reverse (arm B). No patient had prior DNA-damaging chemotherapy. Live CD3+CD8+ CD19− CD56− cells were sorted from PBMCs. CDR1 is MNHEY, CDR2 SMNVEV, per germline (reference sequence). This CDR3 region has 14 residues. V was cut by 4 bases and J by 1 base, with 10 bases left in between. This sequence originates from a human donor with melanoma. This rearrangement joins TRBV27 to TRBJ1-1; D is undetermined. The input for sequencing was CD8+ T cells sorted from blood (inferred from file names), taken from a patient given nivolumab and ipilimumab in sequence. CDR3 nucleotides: TGTGCCAGCAGTTCTTTGGCGGGGAACACTGAAGCTTTCTTT. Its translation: CASSSLAGNTEAFF.